This TCR beta chain emerged from a study of shared clonotypes between healthy human individuals. Whole-study context: The study drew on a couple of women and a few men aged 18 to 49 as donors.

This clone showed up just once. Libraries were prepared by immunoSEQ multiplex PCR; TCRdb keeps only in-frame clonotypes and omits some of them. Of about 680,000 clones in the sample, 92% are singletons; the top ten hold approximately 22%. Naive CD8 cells, CD45RO-negative and positively selected for CCR7, excluded terminally differentiated effector memory CD45RA+ cells. Germline CDR1 and CDR2: MNHEY and SMNVEV (reference sequence). CDR3 length: 16 amino acids. J lost 13 bases, V lost 3 bases, and 12 bases had no gene match. The sequenced sample was naive CD8+ T cells sorted from blood. The receptor was derived from a man younger than 45 in good health. The chain combines TRBV27 with TRBJ2-1, with 13 bases fitting TRBD2. CDR3 sequence: CASSFPGLAGEGIQFF. DNA of the CDR3: TGTGCCAGCAGTTTTCCCGGACTAGCGGGAGAGGGGATTCAGTTCTTC.